This entry features one TCR beta chain sequence. Antigen specificity is unknown. The sample carries other DNA sequences with the same CDR3. The sample comes from a study of graft-versus-host responses after intestinal transplantation. Whole-study context: Anti-thymocyte globulin induction, then tacrolimus and steroids for 3 to 4 years, went to all recipients.

V lost 5 bases to trimming and J lost 7 bases; unmatched junction nucleotides: 4. The CDR3 covers 15 residues. The germline V gene has CDR1 MNHEY and CDR2 SMNVEV (reference sequence). Sequenced by immunoSEQ multiplex PCR; TCRdb stores in-frame clones only, minus some. The profile shows about 93,000 clones, around 93% of them singletons. The genes are TRBV27 and TRBJ2-1, with 14 bases matching TRBD2. This specimen consisted of unstimulated CD8+ T cells sorted from spleen or lymph node cells, obtained before intestinal transplant. This receptor was taken from a human donor who received an intestinal transplant. The CDR3 DNA is TGTGCCAGCAGTCCCGGGACTAGCGGGAGTAATGAGCAGTTCTTC. This codes for CASSPGTSGSNEQFF.